Below are 18 T cell receptor beta chains sequenced from a single sample in a study of control samples from healthy donors and cancer patients. Sequenced by immunoSEQ multiplex PCR; TCRdb stores in-frame clones only, minus some. This table holds fewer than 85,000 clones, about nine tenths found once. The sample comprised blood. The receptors derive from a man aged 25 to 40 in good health.

The chain uses TRBV19 and TRBJ2-7, with 8 bases matching TRBD1. With 5 bases clipped from V and 5 bases from J, the junction kept 14 bases outside the gene matches. The CDR3 totals 16 residues. Per germline, CDR1 LNHDA and CDR2 SQIVND (reference sequence). In nucleotides, the CDR3 is TGTGCCAGTAGTCACCGGAATGGACAGGGAAGGGACGAGCAGTACTTC. Its protein is CASSHRNGQGRDEQYF.

The rearrangement joins TRBV6-5 to TRBJ2-2, with 9 bases fitting TRBD1. With 6 bases clipped from V and 1 base from J, the junction kept 3 bases outside the gene matches. The CDR3 is 15 residues long. The V gene's germline CDR1 is MNHEY and CDR2 SVGAGI. CDR3 in DNA: TGTGCCAGCAGCCAGGACAGGGGGAACACCGGGGAGCTGTTTTTT. This translates into CASSQDRGNTGELFF.

This clone occurred a few times. This rearrangement joins TRBV5-8 to TRBJ1-1; the match to TRBD1 covers 9 bases. CDR3 length: 15 residues. CDR1 is SGHTS and CDR2 is YDEGEE in the germline V gene. V lost 3 bases and J lost 0; bases outside the gene matches: 3. The CDR3 DNA follows: TGTGCCAGCAGCTCTTGGACAGGGGTGAACACTGAAGCTTTCTTT. Its protein product is CASSSWTGVNTEAFF.

Here the CDR3 reads CAISELLADNEQFF. In nucleotides, the CDR3 is TGTGCCATCAGTGAGCTGCTAGCAGACAATGAGCAGTTCTTC. The V and J genes are TRBV10-3 and TRBJ2-1; possibly TRBD2 for D (5 bases). CDR1 is ENHRY and CDR2 is SYGVKD in the germline V gene. The length of the CDR3 is 14 residues. Trimming pared 2 bases from V and 5 bases from J, leaving 10 bases between.

The chain carries TRBV12-3 or TRBV12-4 and TRBJ2-4; D might be TRBD1 (6 bases). Trimming shortened V by 6 bases and J by 3 bases, and 9 bases separated the two germline ends. The CDR3 is 13 residues long. In DNA form, the CDR3 reads TGTGCCAGCAGCCCGGACAGCAAAAACATTCAGTACTTC. Protein product: CASSPDSKNIQYF.

In nucleotides, the CDR3 is TGTGCCAGCAGCTTAGGTTGGGATTCACCCCTCCACTTT. It is translated as CASSLGWDSPLHF. The V gene is TRBV7-2, the J gene TRBJ1-6; no reliable D call. Trimming took 1 base from V and 8 from J, leaving 6 bases between them. Germline CDR1 SGHTA, CDR2 FQGNSA. This CDR3 comprises 13 residues.

The sample holds one count of this clone. The V and J genes are TRBV30 and TRBJ2-7; 8 bases are shared with TRBD2. The CDR3 is 13 amino acids. Germline CDR1 is GTSNPN and CDR2 is SVGIG (reference sequence). J was trimmed by 4 bases and V by 4 bases; bases with no gene match: 6. CDR3 region: CAWTGTRAYEQYF. The CDR3 coding sequence is TGTGCCTGGACCGGGACTAGGGCATACGAGCAGTACTTC. Filled out from reference TRBV30 and TRBJ2-7, the complete variable domain reads SQTIHQWPATLVQPVGSPLSLECTVEGTSNPNLYWYRQAAGRGLQLLFYSVGIGQISSEVPQNLSASRPQDRQFILSSKKLLLSDSGFYLCAWTGTRAYEQYFGPGTRLTVT.

This clone was recorded only once. The chain carries TRBV6-5 and TRBJ1-3; a possible D gene is TRBD1 (6 bases). V was shortened by 4 bases and J by 1 base, with 14 bases between the two germline ends. The CDR3 spans 16 residues. Per germline, CDR1 MNHEY and CDR2 SVGAGI. This chain's CDR3 is CASSSFRGKSGNTIYF. The CDR3, as DNA: TGTGCCAGCAGTTCATTCAGGGGCAAGTCTGGAAACACCATATATTTT.

The gene calls are TRBV6-5 and TRBJ2-7, with D possibly matching TRBD2 (6 bases). Per the germline V gene, CDR1 is MNHEY and CDR2 is SVGAGI. Trimming cost V 7 bases and J 3 bases, with 16 bases left between them. CDR3 size: 14 residues. CDR3 DNA sequence: TGTGCCAGCACCACGCCGGGACTGATCTACGAGCAGTACTTC. Protein: CASTTPGLIYEQYF.

The V call is TRBV5-4, the J call TRBJ2-3; 9 nucleotides align to TRBD1. The CDR3 length is 15 residues. The V segment lost 1 base and the J segment 3 bases; nucleotides outside the gene matches: 3. The V gene's germline CDR1 is SGHNT and CDR2 YYREEE (reference sequence). The CDR3: CASSLYRGPTDTQYF. The CDR3 DNA sequence: TGTGCCAGCAGCTTGTACAGGGGGCCTACAGATACGCAGTATTTT.

This clone was counted once. V usage is TRBV6-5 and J usage is TRBJ2-5; 7 bases fit TRBD1. The CDR3 is 13 amino acids. CDR1 and CDR2 from the germline V gene are MNHEY and SVGAGI. J was trimmed by 5 bases and V by 5 bases; bases with no gene match: 5. CDR3 bases: TGTGCCAGCAGTACGACAGGGTTGGAGACCCAGTACTTC. Amino acids: CASSTTGLETQYF.

The rearrangement links TRBV10-2 to TRBJ2-7; weak D call: TRBD1 (6 bases). V lost 3 bases to trimming and J lost 5 bases, with 11 bases between them. The CDR3 spans 13 residues. Germline V gene lookup returns CDR1 WSHSY and CDR2 SAAADI. This CDR3 reads CASSDNREHEQYF. Here the CDR3 DNA reads TGCGCCAGCAGTGATAACAGGGAACACGAGCAGTACTTC.

This sequence joins TRBV19 and TRBJ1-1; 9 bases match TRBD1. V was clipped by 7 bases and J by 1 base; unmatched bases: 1. The CDR3 contains 13 residues. The germline CDR1 and CDR2 sequences are LNHDA and SQIVND (reference sequence). CDR3 DNA sequence: TGTGCCAGTAAGGGACAGGGGAACACTGAAGCTTTCTTT. Translation: CASKGQGNTEAFF. Looking up the rest from reference TRBV19 and TRBJ1-1 gives the full variable domain: DGGITQSPKYLFRKEGQNVTLSCEQNLNHDAMYWYRQDPGQGLRLIYYSQIVNDFQKGDIAEGYSVSREKKESFPLTVTSAQKNPTAFYLCASKGQGNTEAFFGQGTRLTVV.

The chain carries TRBV5-1 and TRBJ2-3; D might be TRBD2 (5 bases). Germline assignment: CDR1 SGHRS and CDR2 YFSETQ. V lost 0 bases, J lost 2 bases, and 13 bases lay in between. The CDR3 has 16 residues. Written as DNA, the CDR3 is TGCGCCAGCAGCTTGGGGGTCAGCGGCCCCACAGATACGCAGTATTTT. Encoded protein: CASSLGVSGPTDTQYF.

This chain uses TRBV7-3 with TRBJ2-3; TRBD1 matches at 9 bases. CDR3 length: 15 amino acids. Germline loops: CDR1 SGHTA, CDR2 FQGTGA. Trimming at V came to 4 bases and at J to 2 bases, leaving 4 bases not matched to a gene. The CDR3 loop is CASSSQGAFTDTQYF. CDR3 bases: TGTGCCAGCAGCTCACAGGGGGCCTTCACAGATACGCAGTATTTT.

This chain links TRBV2 with TRBJ1-3; D gene unclear. Germline loops: CDR1 SNHLY, CDR2 FYNNEI. CDR3 size: 15 residues. The ends were cut back, 7 bases at V and 0 bases at J, with 13 bases in the middle. The CDR3 loop reads CASTGSPYSGNTIYF. The CDR3 DNA sequence: TGTGCCAGCACCGGCAGTCCCTACTCTGGAAACACCATATATTTT.

The CDR3 here is CASSPAGGEVTTGYTF. The CDR3 DNA is TGTGCCAGCAGCCCCGCCGGGGGGGAAGTAACAACTGGCTACACCTTC. The genes are TRBV3-1 (or the pseudogene TRBV3-2) and TRBJ1-2; maybe TRBD1 (5 bases). V lost 4 bases and J 7 bases, leaving 22 bases between the germline ends. Looked up from germline, CDR1 is LGHDT and CDR2 is YNNKEL (reference sequence). This CDR3 spans 16 amino acids.

This clone has only one observation. The genes are TRBV4-1 and TRBJ2-1, with a weak D call TRBD1 (7 bases). This CDR3 has 14 amino acids. Trimming took 9 bases from V and 5 from J, leaving 17 bases between them. Germline CDR1 and CDR2: MGHRA and YSYEKL. The CDR3 spells CASVGGTAHNEQFF. CDR3 DNA: TGCGCCAGTGTTGGGGGGACAGCCCACAATGAGCAGTTCTTC.